Below are 4 T cell receptor beta chains sequenced from a single sample in a study of T-cell reconstitution after alpha-beta-depleted transplantation in children. The TCRbeta library incorporated unique molecular identifiers. One entry per CDR3 protein, called by TCRdb with MiXCR from the PCR reads. Of 280,000 or so distinct CDR3 sequences listed, 11% are singletons. This sample comprised peripheral blood, obtained 180 days after TCRalphabeta/CD19-depleted stem cell transplant. The receptors come from a male patient aged 2-15 years who had a stem cell transplant for chronic granulomatous disease, so the T cells may come from the graft donor.

This clonotype has ten or more counts. The V and J genes are TRBV15 and TRBJ2-3; D is uncertain. CDR3 length equals 13 residues. The V gene's germline CDR1 is LNHNV and CDR2 YYDKDF (reference sequence). V was shortened by 8 bases and J by 0 bases, with 9 bases between the two germline ends. The CDR3 sequence is CATAVASTDTQYF. In DNA form, the CDR3 reads TGTGCCACCGCGGTAGCCAGCACAGATACGCAGTATTTT. Supplemented by reference TRBV15 and TRBJ2-3, the full variable domain reads DAMVIQNPRYQVTQFGKPVTLSCSQTLNHNVMYWYQQKSSQAPKLLFHYYDKDFNNEADTPDNFQSRRPNTSFCFLDIRSPGLGDTAMYLCATAVASTDTQYFGPGTRLTVL.

This clonotype came up many times. The chain has TRBV15 and TRBJ2-7; D unclear. Deletions cut 3 bases from V and 4 bases from J, with 16 bases between. This CDR3 is built from 15 residues. Looked up from germline, CDR1 is LNHNV and CDR2 is YYDKDF (reference sequence). The CDR3 reads CATSSNRSPGYEQYF. The DNA of the CDR3 is TGTGCCACCAGCAGTAACAGATCCCCTGGGTACGAGCAGTACTTC.

This clonotype has a count of ten or more. This chain links TRBV7-2 with TRBJ2-7; D uncertain. Germline V lookup: CDR1 SGHTA, CDR2 FQGNSA. The CDR3 runs to 13 residues. V lost 5 bases and J 9 bases, leaving 17 bases between the germline ends. The CDR3: CASSPGPIVGQYF. CDR3 coding DNA: TGTGCCAGCAGCCCCGGTCCCATTGTGGGGCAGTACTTC.

This clonotype was counted many times. This chain joins TRBV12-3 or TRBV12-4 and TRBJ1-1; D gene uncertain. The CDR3 loop spans 14 amino acids. The V end was cut by 3 bases, the J end by 5 bases, with 13 bases between. Here the CDR3 DNA reads TGTGCCAGCAGTTTGTCCCGGACCTGGACTGAAGCTTTCTTT. Protein: CASSLSRTWTEAFF.